What follows are 14 T cell receptor beta chains derived from one specimen sequenced in a study of shared clonotypes between healthy human individuals. Using immunoSEQ multiplex PCR, the repertoire was profiled, and TCRdb retains in-frame clones only, with some absent. This sample has 2 million to 2.5 million clones, with approximately 90% found just once. The sample was naive CD4+ T cells from PBMCs. Subset described: CD45RA+ positively selected. These receptors all come from a man aged 18-30 years in good health. Some clones in this sample may be carry-over from other donors' samples.

A single count supports this clone. The chain combines TRBV5-1 with TRBJ2-2; D is uncertain. CDR3 length: 14 residues. Germline CDR1 SGHRS, CDR2 YFSETQ. The V end was cut by 1 base, the J end by 0 bases, with 4 bases between. The DNA for the CDR3 is TGCGCCAGCAGCTTGAACTCGAACACCGGGGAGCTGTTTTTT. This codes for CASSLNSNTGELFF.

The V and J genes are TRBV14 and TRBJ1-2, with a weak D call TRBD1 (5 bases). Germline loops: CDR1 SGHDN, CDR2 FVKESK. The V gene lost 4 bases and the J gene lost 8 bases, with 20 bases spanning the gap. This CDR3 region has 15 residues. Here the CDR3 DNA reads TGTGCCAGCAGCCCTCGGGCAGGGCGTCGGGGGGGCTACACCTTC. Its translation is CASSPRAGRRGGYTF.

The chain employs TRBV2 and TRBJ2-3; D gene ambiguous. V lost 5 bases, J lost 6 bases, and 15 bases lay in between. This CDR3 has 14 amino acids. CDR1 is SNHLY, CDR2 FYNNEI, per germline. The CDR3 spells CASSRSASADTQYF. CDR3 DNA: TGTGCCAGCAGTCGATCAGCCTCGGCGGATACGCAGTATTTT.

The chain recombines TRBV28 with TRBJ2-1; 9 bases are shared with TRBD1. Germline V gene data show CDR1 as MDHEN and CDR2 as SYDVKM. The CDR3 is 16 amino acids. V trimming: 0 bases; J trimming: 0 bases; junction bases outside the gene matches: 0. CDR3 sequence: CASSLWGQGSYNEQFF. In DNA, the CDR3 is TGTGCCAGCAGTTTATGGGGACAGGGCTCCTACAATGAGCAGTTCTTC. Based on the CDR3 plus reference TRBV28 and TRBJ2-1, the full variable domain is DVKVTQSSRYLVKRTGEKVFLECVQDMDHENMFWYRQDPGLGLRLIYFSYDVKMKEKGDIPEGYSVSREKKERFSLILESASTNQTSMYLCASSLWGQGSYNEQFFGPGTRLTVL.

CDR3 in amino acids: CASRTRTSGIRSEDNEQFF. CDR3 coding DNA: TGTGCCAGCAGGACCCGGACTAGCGGGATTCGGTCGGAGGACAATGAGCAGTTCTTC. V and J are TRBV27 and TRBJ2-1; 12 nucleotides agree with TRBD2. CDR3 size: 19 residues. The ends lost 6 bases at V and 5 bases at J; junction bases unmatched: 17. Germline V lookup: CDR1 MNHEY, CDR2 SMNVEV (reference sequence).

Note on this clone: Within the sample, other DNA sequences also encode this same CDR3. The V gene is TRBV4-1, the J gene TRBJ2-2; 10 bases agree with TRBD2. Trimming at V came to 1 base and at J to 4 bases, leaving 6 bases not matched to a gene. The germline V gene encodes CDR1 MGHRA and CDR2 YSYEKL. The CDR3 extends over 17 amino acids. Here the CDR3 reads CASSQVLAGAVTGELFF. The CDR3 DNA reads TGCGCCAGCAGCCAAGTCCTAGCGGGAGCGGTCACCGGGGAGCTGTTTTTT.

This clone has just one count. The CDR3 region has the DNA TGTGCCAGCAGCCACCTAGGCAATTCCCCCGAGCAGTACTTC. It encodes CASSHLGNSPEQYF. This rearrangement joins TRBV7-3 to TRBJ2-7; D remains ambiguous. Germline assignment: CDR1 SGHTA and CDR2 FQGTGA. The CDR3 runs to 14 residues. Trimming left V 5 bases short and J 6 bases short, with 17 bases between.

The chain is built from TRBV6-1 and TRBJ1-1; D not resolved. The CDR3 totals 13 residues. V was clipped by 6 bases and J by 5 bases, with 13 bases between them. Germline values: CDR1 MNHNS, CDR2 SASEGT. DNA for the CDR3: TGTGCCAGCAGACGGACGGGCGTTACTGAAGCTTTCTTT. The encoded protein is CASRRTGVTEAFF.

In regard to this clone: This CDR3 is also generated by other DNA sequences in the sample. The J gene is TRBJ1-5, the V gene TRBV29-1; D not certain. V dropped 3 bases and J dropped 7 bases, with 13 bases sitting between them. In germline, CDR1 is SQVTM, CDR2 ANQGSEA. The CDR3 loop spans 13 amino acids. The CDR3 loop reads CSVEERLGQPQHF. For the CDR3, the DNA is TGCAGCGTTGAGGAGCGGCTTGGGCAGCCCCAGCATTTT.

The chain recombines TRBV7-2 with TRBJ1-4, with D possibly being TRBD1 (6 bases). The CDR3 extends over 17 amino acids. The ends were cut back, 1 base at V and 5 bases at J, with 17 bases in the middle. Germline assignment: CDR1 SGHTA and CDR2 FQGNSA. This CDR3 is CASSLGGRWQGNEKLFF. Here the CDR3 DNA reads TGTGCCAGCAGCTTAGGAGGGCGTTGGCAGGGGAATGAAAAACTGTTTTTT.

The chain employs TRBV28 and TRBJ1-1; D ambiguous. Per germline, CDR1 MDHEN and CDR2 SYDVKM. Trimming removed 6 bases from V and 1 base from J, with 15 bases in between. The CDR3 consists of 15 residues. CDR3 coding DNA: TGTGCCAGCAGCCGCCCCTCGGACGGGAACACTGAAGCTTTCTTT. This gives the protein CASSRPSDGNTEAFF.

The chain recombines TRBV2 with TRBJ2-3; a weak D match, TRBD2 (5 bases). V gave up 5 bases and J gave up 2 bases, with 20 bases separating them. Germline V lookup: CDR1 SNHLY, CDR2 FYNNEI. There are 17 residues in the CDR3. CDR3 DNA sequence: TGTGCCAGCAGTCCCGGGATTTCCACCGGGTACACAGATACGCAGTATTTT. It specifies CASSPGISTGYTDTQYF.

V gene TRBV7-8 combines with J gene TRBJ1-5; D remains ambiguous. This CDR3 contains 15 residues. V lost 0 bases and J lost 3, with 9 bases in between. The germline CDR1 and CDR2 sequences are SGHVS and FQNEAQ. CDR3 in amino acids: CASSLARRSNQPQHF. The CDR3 DNA is TGTGCCAGCAGCTTAGCCCGACGGTCCAATCAGCCCCAGCATTTT.

This sequence joins TRBV6-5 and TRBJ1-1; D is possibly TRBD1 (5 bases). The CDR3 covers 13 residues. Germline V gives CDR1 MNHEY, CDR2 SVGAGI. The V end lost 2 bases, the J end lost 7 bases, and 11 bases lay between the germline ends. The CDR3 sequence is CASSYGTLGEAFF. DNA for the CDR3: TGTGCCAGCAGTTACGGGACGCTTGGTGAAGCTTTCTTT.